A selection of T cell receptor beta chains follows, all from one sample in a study of blood T cells in healthy people across ages. A single record per CDR3 protein comes from TCRdb applying MiXCR to the 5' RACE reads. The repertoire holds approximately 2,000,000 distinct CDR3 sequences, with about 39% as singletons. Sequencing was carried out using blood. The receptors derive from a human donor in good health. Both conserved end residues are part of each CDR3. Each record gives: clone size, J gene, V gene, D gene, CDR3 protein, CDR3 DNA. The D gene is left open where the match is weak. Part of the rows lack a size; the others show once, few, many or a class for expanded clones.

clone size: -
J gene: TRBJ1-1
V gene: TRBV6-2/TRBV6-3
D gene: -
CDR3 protein: CASSFSGEGEAFF
CDR3 DNA: TGTGCCAGCAGTTTCTCGGGGGAAGGTGAAGCTTTCTTT

clone size: once
J gene: TRBJ1-5
V gene: TRBV2
D gene: -
CDR3 protein: CASSEGGGAWQIQPQHF
CDR3 DNA: TGTGCCAGCAGTGAAGGGGGAGGCGCCTGGCAGATTCAGCCCCAGCATTTT

clone size: few
J gene: TRBJ1-6
V gene: TRBV6-5
D gene: TRBD1
CDR3 protein: CASRLQGQPLHF
CDR3 DNA: TGTGCCAGCAGACTACAGGGACAGCCCCTCCACTTT

clone size: -
J gene: TRBJ1-2
V gene: TRBV29-1
D gene: -
CDR3 protein: CSVEAPDSHYGYTF
CDR3 DNA: TGCAGCGTTGAAGCCCCGGACAGTCACTATGGCTACACCTTC

clone size: -
J gene: TRBJ1-5
V gene: TRBV7-2
D gene: TRBD1
CDR3 protein: CASSLKGAGTGDSNQPQHF
CDR3 DNA: TGTGCCAGCAGCTTAAAGGGAGCCGGGACAGGGGATAGCAATCAGCCCCAGCATTTT

clone size: -
J gene: TRBJ2-1
V gene: TRBV5-1
D gene: -
CDR3 protein: CASSLDPGPNEQFF
CDR3 DNA: TGCGCCAGCAGCTTGGACCCAGGCCCCAATGAGCAGTTCTTC

clone size: -
J gene: TRBJ1-1
V gene: TRBV29-1
D gene: -
CDR3 protein: CSAQMNTEAFF
CDR3 DNA: TGTTCGGCCCAAATGAACACTGAAGCTTTCTTT

clone size: -
J gene: TRBJ2-7
V gene: TRBV24-1
D gene: -
CDR3 protein: CATSGSSYNEQYF
CDR3 DNA: TGTGCCACCAGTGGAAGCTCCTACAATGAGCAGTACTTC

clone size: -
J gene: TRBJ2-5
V gene: TRBV20-1
D gene: TRBD2
CDR3 protein: CSAPGSGGLETQYF
CDR3 DNA: TGCAGTGCCCCCGGTAGCGGGGGACTGGAGACCCAGTACTTC

clone size: -
J gene: TRBJ2-1
V gene: TRBV11-2
D gene: TRBD2
CDR3 protein: CASSEGTSEGYNEQFF
CDR3 DNA: TGTGCCAGCAGCGAGGGGACTAGTGAGGGGTACAATGAGCAGTTCTTC

clone size: -
J gene: TRBJ2-1
V gene: TRBV29-1
D gene: -
CDR3 protein: CSVWLSYNEQFF
CDR3 DNA: TGCAGCGTTTGGCTATCCTACAATGAGCAGTTCTTC

clone size: many
J gene: TRBJ2-7
V gene: TRBV6-2/TRBV6-3
D gene: -
CDR3 protein: CASKAGHSYEQYF
CDR3 DNA: TGTGCCAGCAAGGCCGGACACTCCTACGAGCAGTACTTC

clone size: -
J gene: TRBJ1-1
V gene: TRBV6-5
D gene: -
CDR3 protein: CASSYSKWVSESEAFF
CDR3 DNA: TGTGCCAGCAGTTACTCGAAGTGGGTTAGCGAGTCTGAAGCTTTCTTT

clone size: -
J gene: TRBJ2-3
V gene: TRBV5-1
D gene: TRBD2
CDR3 protein: CASSTGTGEGDTQYF
CDR3 DNA: TGCGCCAGCAGCACCGGGACTGGGGAGGGAGATACGCAGTATTTT

clone size: many
J gene: TRBJ1-4
V gene: TRBV12-3/TRBV12-4
D gene: -
CDR3 protein: CASSLRRSEKLFF
CDR3 DNA: TGTGCCAGCAGTTTGCGCAGGTCTGAAAAACTGTTTTTT

clone size: few
J gene: TRBJ2-2
V gene: TRBV10-3
D gene: -
CDR3 protein: CAIKERPEGSNTGELFF
CDR3 DNA: TGTGCCATCAAGGAGCGCCCGGAAGGATCAAACACCGGGGAGCTGTTTTTT

clone size: few
J gene: TRBJ2-4
V gene: TRBV9
D gene: -
CDR3 protein: CASSPTRDTPSRQYF
CDR3 DNA: TGTGCCAGCAGCCCTACCCGGGACACCCCTTCTAGGCAGTACTTC

clone size: -
J gene: TRBJ2-1
V gene: TRBV5-5
D gene: -
CDR3 protein: CASSAPDGPAEQFF
CDR3 DNA: TGCGCCAGCAGCGCCCCGGACGGGCCGGCTGAGCAGTTCTTC

clone size: few
J gene: TRBJ2-3
V gene: TRBV24-1
D gene: TRBD1
CDR3 protein: CATSDSRQGTDTQYF
CDR3 DNA: TGTGCCACCAGTGATTCACGACAGGGAACAGATACGCAGTATTTT

clone size: -
J gene: TRBJ2-5
V gene: TRBV3-1
D gene: TRBD2
CDR3 protein: CASSPNLAGATWQETQYF
CDR3 DNA: TGTGCCAGCAGCCCCAATCTAGCGGGGGCCACGTGGCAAGAGACCCAGTACTTC

clone size: few
J gene: TRBJ2-1
V gene: TRBV20-1
D gene: -
CDR3 protein: CSARTGTGPINEQFF
CDR3 DNA: TGCAGTGCTAGAACCGGGACCGGTCCTATCAATGAGCAGTTCTTC

clone size: once
J gene: TRBJ1-4
V gene: TRBV28
D gene: -
CDR3 protein: CASSTWGRQSNEKLFF
CDR3 DNA: TGTGCCAGCAGTACATGGGGACGGCAGAGTAATGAAAAACTGTTTTTT

clone size: few
J gene: TRBJ1-2
V gene: TRBV4-1
D gene: TRBD1
CDR3 protein: CASSQEGQGWYGYTF
CDR3 DNA: TGCGCCAGCAGCCAAGAGGGACAGGGATGGTATGGCTACACCTTC

clone size: few
J gene: TRBJ2-2
V gene: TRBV28
D gene: -
CDR3 protein: CASSPPGQGELFF
CDR3 DNA: TGTGCCAGCAGCCCACCCGGCCAAGGGGAGCTGTTTTTT

clone size: -
J gene: TRBJ1-1
V gene: TRBV7-3
D gene: -
CDR3 protein: CASSQMRDTEAFF
CDR3 DNA: TGTGCCAGCAGCCAGATGCGGGACACTGAAGCTTTCTTT

clone size: few
J gene: TRBJ2-3
V gene: TRBV20-1
D gene: -
CDR3 protein: CSAGGATQYF
CDR3 DNA: TGCAGTGCTGGTGGGGCGACGCAGTATTTT

clone size: once
J gene: TRBJ1-6
V gene: TRBV7-8
D gene: TRBD1
CDR3 protein: CASRGQYNSPLHF
CDR3 DNA: TGTGCCTCCCGGGGACAGTATAATTCACCCCTCCACTTT

clone size: -
J gene: TRBJ1-5
V gene: TRBV28
D gene: -
CDR3 protein: CASSFGTQPQHF
CDR3 DNA: TGTGCCAGCAGTTTCGGGACGCAGCCCCAGCATTTT

clone size: few
J gene: TRBJ2-7
V gene: TRBV6-5
D gene: TRBD2
CDR3 protein: CASSYSIGNLKRGLAPYEQYF
CDR3 DNA: TGTGCCAGCAGTTACTCGATTGGTAACCTTAAGCGCGGACTAGCTCCCTACGAGCAGTACTTC

clone size: -
J gene: TRBJ1-2
V gene: TRBV4-1
D gene: TRBD1
CDR3 protein: CASSQPDRGPLLLYGYTF
CDR3 DNA: TGCGCCAGCAGCCAGCCTGACAGGGGGCCCCTGCTCCTTTATGGCTACACCTTC

clone size: -
J gene: TRBJ1-1
V gene: TRBV7-9
D gene: TRBD1
CDR3 protein: CASSLVGGADTEAFF
CDR3 DNA: TGTGCCAGCAGCTTAGTAGGGGGCGCGGACACTGAAGCTTTCTTT

clone size: many
J gene: TRBJ2-5
V gene: TRBV7-2
D gene: -
CDR3 protein: CASSVGIQETQYF
CDR3 DNA: TGTGCCAGCAGCGTAGGGATCCAAGAGACCCAGTACTTC

clone size: -
J gene: TRBJ1-2
V gene: TRBV28
D gene: TRBD1
CDR3 protein: CASTTGGPPYGYTF
CDR3 DNA: TGTGCCAGCACTACAGGGGGCCCTCCCTATGGCTACACCTTC

clone size: many
J gene: TRBJ1-4
V gene: TRBV2
D gene: TRBD1
CDR3 protein: CASLKGTVINEKLFF
CDR3 DNA: TGTGCCAGCCTTAAAGGGACAGTGATTAATGAAAAACTGTTTTTT

clone size: few
J gene: TRBJ2-3
V gene: TRBV12-3/TRBV12-4
D gene: TRBD2
CDR3 protein: CASSSGRGGLRTDTQYF
CDR3 DNA: TGTGCCAGCAGTTCGGGCCGGGGGGGGTTACGCACAGATACGCAGTATTTT

clone size: few
J gene: TRBJ2-6
V gene: TRBV4-3
D gene: -
CDR3 protein: CASSQGLVASAGANVLTF
CDR3 DNA: TGCGCCAGCAGCCAAGGATTGGTTGCGTCAGCCGGGGCCAACGTCCTGACTTTC

clone size: few
J gene: TRBJ1-6
V gene: TRBV20-1
D gene: TRBD1
CDR3 protein: CSQGGNNSPLHF
CDR3 DNA: TGCAGTCAGGGGGGGAATAATTCACCCCTCCACTTT

clone size: -
J gene: TRBJ2-5
V gene: TRBV7-2
D gene: -
CDR3 protein: CASSSRRGGGETQYF
CDR3 DNA: TGTGCCAGCAGCTCTAGACGGGGCGGCGGAGAGACCCAGTACTTC

clone size: once
J gene: TRBJ1-2
V gene: TRBV2
D gene: -
CDR3 protein: CASSASFSLYGYTF
CDR3 DNA: TGTGCCAGCAGTGCTTCTTTTTCTTTATATGGCTACACCTTC

clone size: once
J gene: TRBJ2-5
V gene: TRBV10-3
D gene: -
CDR3 protein: CAISESRYQETQYF
CDR3 DNA: TGTGCCATCAGTGAATCACGGTACCAAGAGACCCAGTACTTC

clone size: -
J gene: TRBJ1-2
V gene: TRBV7-2
D gene: TRBD1
CDR3 protein: CASSLDRALGYTF
CDR3 DNA: TGTGCCAGCAGCTTGGACAGGGCCCTTGGCTACACCTTC

clone size: -
J gene: TRBJ2-1
V gene: TRBV20-1
D gene: -
CDR3 protein: CSVSGVLYNEQFF
CDR3 DNA: TGCAGTGTTTCAGGGGTACTATACAATGAGCAGTTCTTC

clone size: -
J gene: TRBJ1-2
V gene: TRBV29-1
D gene: -
CDR3 protein: CSVDDGGGYGYTF
CDR3 DNA: TGCAGCGTTGATGATGGGGGTGGCTATGGCTACACCTTC

clone size: few
J gene: TRBJ2-6
V gene: TRBV7-8
D gene: -
CDR3 protein: CASSPRSIVRPSGANVLTF
CDR3 DNA: TGTGCCAGCAGCCCCCGGAGTATCGTCAGGCCTTCTGGGGCCAACGTCCTGACTTTC

clone size: -
J gene: TRBJ1-2
V gene: TRBV7-6
D gene: -
CDR3 protein: CASSLAQGGVGKLYGYTF
CDR3 DNA: TGTGCCAGCAGCTTAGCCCAAGGGGGGGTAGGGAAACTCTATGGCTACACCTTC

clone size: -
J gene: TRBJ2-7
V gene: TRBV5-1
D gene: -
CDR3 protein: CASSSNGLTYEQYF
CDR3 DNA: TGCGCCAGCAGCTCGAACGGTTTGACCTACGAGCAGTACTTC

clone size: -
J gene: TRBJ1-2
V gene: TRBV28
D gene: -
CDR3 protein: CASSLYRVANYSYTF
CDR3 DNA: TGTGCCAGCAGTTTATACAGGGTAGCTAACTATAGCTACACCTTC